These 22 T cell receptor beta chains originate from one sample sequenced in a study of blood T cell repertoires in COVID-19. Assay used: immunoSEQ multiplex PCR; TCRdb lists only in-frame clones, some missing. The sample lists around 250,000 clones, around four fifths occurring once. Material: peripheral blood. The receptors here all came from a man aged 55 to 69 who had recovered from COVID-19.

The J gene is TRBJ2-7, the V gene TRBV3-1 (or the pseudogene TRBV3-2); D is undetermined. The CDR3 runs to 15 residues. Germline CDR1 and CDR2: LGHDT and YNNKEL (reference sequence). V was trimmed by 1 base and J by 0 bases, leaving 10 bases between them. The CDR3 region has the DNA TGTGCCAGCAGCCAAGGGTCAGTTTCCTCCTACGAGCAGTACTTC. Its translation is CASSQGSVSSYEQYF.

The chain combines TRBV27 with TRBJ1-4; 7 bases are a match to TRBD1. The CDR3 runs 17 residues. Germline trimming cut 5 bases from V and 7 bases from J; bases unmatched to any gene: 16. Germline assignment: CDR1 MNHEY and CDR2 SMNVEV (reference sequence). The CDR3 DNA is TGTGCCAGCAGTCGCCAAATGGTGTCAGGGGGACGTGAAAAACTGTTTTTT. Translation: CASSRQMVSGGREKLFF.

The chain links TRBV19 to TRBJ1-1; tentative D call: TRBD1 (6 bases). Germline V gene sequence: CDR1 LNHDA, CDR2 SQIVND (reference sequence). CDR3 length: 14 residues. V lost 2 bases and J 0 bases, leaving 7 bases between the germline ends. The CDR3 DNA sequence: TGTGCCAGTAGTATAAGACAGGTGAACACTGAAGCTTTCTTT. It specifies CASSIRQVNTEAFF.

This chain connects TRBV7-2 to TRBJ2-5; maybe TRBD2 (6 bases). Per germline, CDR1 SGHTA and CDR2 FQGNSA. This CDR3 comprises 16 residues. V was cut by 5 bases and J by 1 base, with 17 bases left in between. The CDR3 sequence: CASSLGGLAAQETQYF. The CDR3 region has the DNA TGTGCCAGCAGCCTGGGGGGTCTGGCGGCCCAAGAGACCCAGTACTTC.

The rearrangement uses TRBV29-1 and TRBJ2-7; D is undetermined. The CDR3 contains 11 residues. The germline V and J ends were trimmed by 4 bases and 0 bases, with 4 bases remaining between them. The germline gives CDR1 SQVTM, CDR2 ANQGSEA. CDR3 nucleotide sequence: TGCAGCGTTGGCGTCTCCTACGAGCAGTACTTC. Residues: CSVGVSYEQYF.

This chain connects TRBV18 to TRBJ2-1, with 11 bases aligning to TRBD2. The germline V gene encodes CDR1 KGHSH and CDR2 LQKENI. The CDR3 loop spans 14 amino acids. Unmatched junction bases numbered 6, after V lost 2 bases and J lost 12 bases. The CDR3 loop reads CASSPSTSGGWQFF. CDR3 nucleotide sequence: TGTGCCAGCTCACCAAGTACTAGCGGGGGATGGCAGTTCTTC.

V is TRBV12-3 or TRBV12-4 and J is TRBJ1-1, with a possible D match to TRBD1 (5 bases). V was trimmed by 10 bases and J by 1 base, leaving 13 bases between them. This CDR3 region has 13 residues. The CDR3, as DNA: TGTGCCACCACCCGGACATCGAACACTGAAGCTTTCTTT. Translating gives CATTRTSNTEAFF.

This chain joins TRBV7-8 and TRBJ1-2, with D maybe TRBD1 (5 bases). V shed 3 bases and J shed 6 bases, with 14 bases lying between them. The germline CDR1 and CDR2 sequences are SGHVS and FQNEAQ. CDR3 length: 14 amino acids. The CDR3 loop is CASSLGQGPDGYTF. The CDR3 DNA sequence: TGTGCCAGCAGCTTGGGCCAGGGTCCTGATGGCTACACCTTC.

This chain links TRBV28 with TRBJ1-5; 7 bases align to TRBD1. After removal of 6 bases from V and 7 bases from J, the junction contained 9 bases not matched to a gene. The CDR3 runs to 14 residues. Per the germline V gene, CDR1 is MDHEN and CDR2 is SYDVKM. The CDR3: CASSLKGAQQPQHF. The CDR3 bases are TGTGCCAGCAGCCTAAAGGGGGCACAACAGCCCCAGCATTTT. Full variable domain (remainder filled in from reference TRBV28 and TRBJ1-5): DVKVTQSSRYLVKRTGEKVFLECVQDMDHENMFWYRQDPGLGLRLIYFSYDVKMKEKGDIPEGYSVSREKKERFSLILESASTNQTSMYLCASSLKGAQQPQHFGDGTRLSIL.

The J gene is TRBJ2-3, the V gene TRBV28; 7 bases match TRBD2. CDR3 size: 12 residues. Per the germline V gene, CDR1 is MDHEN and CDR2 is SYDVKM. V was pared by 6 bases and J by 8 bases, with 5 bases of the junction left unmatched. CDR3 sequence reads: CASRESGATQYF. CDR3 nucleotide sequence: TGTGCCAGCAGAGAAAGCGGGGCTACGCAGTATTTT. Filled out from reference TRBV28 and TRBJ2-3, the complete variable domain reads DVKVTQSSRYLVKRTGEKVFLECVQDMDHENMFWYRQDPGLGLRLIYFSYDVKMKEKGDIPEGYSVSREKKERFSLILESASTNQTSMYLCASRESGATQYFGPGTRLTVL.

The rearrangement links TRBV10-3 to TRBJ2-7, with D unresolved. The ends were cut back, 6 bases at V and 2 bases at J, with 8 bases in the middle. Germline V CDR1 and CDR2: ENHRY, SYGVKD. This CDR3 spans 12 amino acids. In DNA form, the CDR3 reads TGTGCCATCAGAGCAGACACCTACGAGCAGTACTTC. Its protein is CAIRADTYEQYF.

V and J are TRBV2 and TRBJ2-5; 12 nucleotides align to TRBD1. Germline values: CDR1 SNHLY, CDR2 FYNNEI. V lost 6 bases to trimming and J lost 0 bases; unmatched junction nucleotides: 11. This CDR3 is built from 18 residues. CDR3 nucleotides: TGTGCCAGCAGCTACCCGTCCGGGGACAGGGGGCACCAAGAGACCCAGTACTTC. Amino acids: CASSYPSGDRGHQETQYF.

This chain links TRBV19 with TRBJ2-2, with D unresolved. Germline V lookup: CDR1 LNHDA, CDR2 SQIVND (reference sequence). Trimming pared 7 bases from V and 0 bases from J, leaving 9 bases between. The CDR3 is 14 residues long. The DNA of the CDR3 is TGTGCCAGTACTCCAGGAACGAACACCGGGGAGCTGTTTTTT. Translation: CASTPGTNTGELFF. Drawing the rest from reference TRBV19 and TRBJ2-2, the complete variable domain is DGGITQSPKYLFRKEGQNVTLSCEQNLNHDAMYWYRQDPGQGLRLIYYSQIVNDFQKGDIAEGYSVSREKKESFPLTVTSAQKNPTAFYLCASTPGTNTGELFFGEGSRLTVL.

This chain connects TRBV21-1 to TRBJ2-3; the table gives TRBD2 as D, unverified against the DNA. TRBV21-1 is given as a pseudogene. There are 20 residues in the CDR3. The DNA for the CDR3 is TGTGCCAGCAGCAAAAGCGGGGGGGAAAAAAGGGTAGTCCTGGCAGATACGCAGTATTTT. Translation gives CASSKSGGEKRVVLADTQYF.

In the case of this clone: At the DNA level, this CDR3 is encoded by other sequences in the same sample as well. The chain joins TRBV6-1 to TRBJ2-3; TRBD2 is a possible D gene (5 bases). The V gene lost 0 bases and the J gene lost 3 bases, with 7 bases spanning the gap. There are 14 residues in the CDR3. CDR1 MNHNS and CDR2 SASEGT come from the germline V gene. The CDR3: CASSEAPGTDTQYF. The CDR3 DNA reads TGTGCCAGCAGTGAAGCCCCGGGGACAGATACGCAGTATTTT.

The chain has TRBV18 and TRBJ2-1, with 7 bases aligning to TRBD1. V shed 5 bases, J shed 4 bases, and the junction held 8 bases outside the gene matches. Germline CDR1 KGHSH, CDR2 LQKENI. This CDR3 is built from 15 residues. DNA of the CDR3: TGTGCCAGCTCATGGGACAGCCCGGGGTACAATGAGCAGTTCTTC. Translated, it gives CASSWDSPGYNEQFF.

The CDR3 DNA is TGTGCCAGCAGTGAAACGGGTAGCGGGAGATCAGATACGCAGTATTTT. Residues: CASSETGSGRSDTQYF. V and J are TRBV2 and TRBJ2-3; 9 nucleotides align to TRBD2. V lost 2 bases, J lost 4 bases, and 7 bases stayed unmatched. This CDR3 has 16 residues. CDR1 and CDR2 (germline): SNHLY, FYNNEI.

This sequence joins TRBV6-5 and TRBJ1-5; 9 positions match TRBD1. The length of the CDR3 is 15 residues. V lost 7 bases and J lost 7; bases outside the gene matches: 11. The germline V gene has CDR1 MNHEY and CDR2 SVGAGI. CDR3 nucleotides: TGTGCCAGCAAATCAACAGGGGGCGCCGTCCAGCCCCAGCATTTT. Its protein is CASKSTGGAVQPQHF.

The V call is TRBV6-5, the J call TRBJ2-7, with 11 positions matching TRBD2. The trim removed 2 bases at V and 4 bases at J, leaving 4 bases unmatched. The CDR3 has 15 amino acids. From germline, CDR1 is MNHEY and CDR2 SVGAGI. CDR3: CASSYASGGQYEQYF. The CDR3 coding sequence is TGTGCCAGCAGTTACGCTAGCGGGGGGCAATACGAGCAGTACTTC.

The chain combines TRBV14 with TRBJ2-5, with TRBD1 matching over 8 bases. The germline gives CDR1 SGHDN, CDR2 FVKESK. The CDR3 consists of 15 residues. V lost 4 bases to trimming and J lost 5 bases; unmatched junction nucleotides: 9. In DNA, the CDR3 is TGTGCCAGCAGCCGCGGGACAGGCCGGGTGGAGACCCAGTACTTC. Amino acid sequence: CASSRGTGRVETQYF.

The rearrangement links TRBV4-1 to TRBJ1-2, with D uncertain. Germline CDR1 MGHRA, CDR2 YSYEKL. This CDR3 spans 14 amino acids. Trimming cost V 4 bases and J 4 bases, with 13 bases left between them. CDR3 in amino acids: CASSPGREGYGYTF. In DNA, the CDR3 is TGCGCCAGCAGCCCAGGTAGGGAGGGCTATGGCTACACCTTC.

The DNA of the CDR3 is TGTGCCAGCAGTTACTTGGACAGCCCGAATTCACCCCTCCACTTT. It yields the protein CASSYLDSPNSPLHF. The chain links TRBV6-6 to TRBJ1-6, with D tentatively TRBD1 (6 bases). Trimming left V 1 base short and J 7 bases short, with 11 bases between. This CDR3 has 15 amino acids. From germline, CDR1 is MNHNY and CDR2 SVGAGI (reference sequence).